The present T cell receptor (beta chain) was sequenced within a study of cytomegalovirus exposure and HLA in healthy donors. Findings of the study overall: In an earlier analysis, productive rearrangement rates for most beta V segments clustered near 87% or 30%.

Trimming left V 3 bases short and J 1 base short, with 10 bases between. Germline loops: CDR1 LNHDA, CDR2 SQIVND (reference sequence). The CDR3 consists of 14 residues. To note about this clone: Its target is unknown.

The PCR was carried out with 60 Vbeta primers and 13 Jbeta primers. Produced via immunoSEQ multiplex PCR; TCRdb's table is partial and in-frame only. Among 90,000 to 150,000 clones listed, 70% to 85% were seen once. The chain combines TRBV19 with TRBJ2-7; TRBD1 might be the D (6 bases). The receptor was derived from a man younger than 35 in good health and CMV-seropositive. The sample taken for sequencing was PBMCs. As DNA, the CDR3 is TGTGCCAGTAGTATGTTCCAGGGGTCCTACGAGCAGTACTTC. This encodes CASSMFQGSYEQYF. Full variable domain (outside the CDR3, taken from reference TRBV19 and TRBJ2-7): DGGITQSPKYLFRKEGQNVTLSCEQNLNHDAMYWYRQDPGQGLRLIYYSQIVNDFQKGDIAEGYSVSREKKESFPLTVTSAQKNPTAFYLCASSMFQGSYEQYFGPGTRLTVT.